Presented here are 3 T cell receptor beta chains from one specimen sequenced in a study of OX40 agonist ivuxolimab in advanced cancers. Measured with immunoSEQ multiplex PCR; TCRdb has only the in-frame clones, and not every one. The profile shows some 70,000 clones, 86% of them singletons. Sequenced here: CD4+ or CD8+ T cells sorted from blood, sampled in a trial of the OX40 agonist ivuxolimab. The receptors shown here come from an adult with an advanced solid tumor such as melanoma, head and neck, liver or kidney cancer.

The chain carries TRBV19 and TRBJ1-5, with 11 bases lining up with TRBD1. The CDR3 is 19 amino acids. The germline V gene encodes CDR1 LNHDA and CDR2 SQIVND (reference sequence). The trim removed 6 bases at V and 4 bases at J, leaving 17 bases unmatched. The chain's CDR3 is CASRTWTGGDFGKNQPQHF. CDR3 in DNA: TGTGCCAGTAGAACCTGGACAGGGGGCGATTTTGGGAAGAATCAGCCCCAGCATTTT.

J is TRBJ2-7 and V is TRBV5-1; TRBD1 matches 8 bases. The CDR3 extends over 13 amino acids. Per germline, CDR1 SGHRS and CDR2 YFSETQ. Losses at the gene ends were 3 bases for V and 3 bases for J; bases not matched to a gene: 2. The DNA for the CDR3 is TGCGCCAGCAGCTCCGGACAGGGCTACGAGCAGTACTTC. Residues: CASSSGQGYEQYF.

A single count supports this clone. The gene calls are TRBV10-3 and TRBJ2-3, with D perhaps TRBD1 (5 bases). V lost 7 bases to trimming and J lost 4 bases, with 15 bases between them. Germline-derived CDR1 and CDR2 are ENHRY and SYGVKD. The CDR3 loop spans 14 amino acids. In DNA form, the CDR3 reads TGTGCCATCAAGGGGATAGGGTCCGCAGATACGCAGTATTTT. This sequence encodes CAIKGIGSADTQYF.